This paragraph reports one TCR beta chain. This record belongs to a study of blood T cell repertoires in COVID-19. On the study more broadly: The study drew acute and convalescent COVID-19 samples from the United States, Italy and Spain.

As processed by the authors: Amplification with reference gene primers provided the estimates of nucleated cell counts. Generated by immunoSEQ multiplex PCR, the TCRdb table keeps only in-frame clones and is missing some. The DNA gave D and trimming, while V, J and clone size come from that table. The sample holds some 76,000 clones, over 70% seen once. The source material was peripheral blood. The origin of this receptor is a man aged 45-65 years with acute or convalescent COVID-19.

The CDR3 region has the DNA TGTGCCAGCAGCTTAGGGAGGACAGGCCACTATGGCTACACCTTC. This codes for CASSLGRTGHYGYTF. This chain uses TRBV7-2 with TRBJ1-2, with TRBD1 matching 7 bases. This CDR3 is built from 15 residues. V was pared by 1 base and J by 3 bases, with 5 bases of the junction left unmatched. Germline-derived CDR1 and CDR2 are SGHTA and FQGNSA.